Listed below are T cell receptor beta chains from one sample, sequenced in a study of graft-versus-host responses after intestinal transplantation. Only in-frame clones appear in the TCRdb table, and some are missing; sequencing was by immunoSEQ multiplex PCR. Among tens of thousands of clones listed, 92% were seen once. The sample was bone marrow, taken 734 days after intestinal transplantation. Receptors originate from a human patient who received an intestinal transplant, so some T cells may come from the graft donor. Each CDR3 is given with its conserved first and last residue. Fields, in order: V gene, D gene, J gene, clone size, CDR3 DNA, CDR3 protein. A D gene is named only where the DNA matches it firmly. Rows may omit the clone size; those that give it use once, few, many or a size class.

v_call: TRBV6-5; d_call: -; j_call: TRBJ1-1; clone_size: -; cdr3_nt: TGTGCCAGCAGTTATCCGGGAGGTGGGAGCACTGAAGCTTTCTTT; cdr3_aa: CASSYPGGGSTEAFF
v_call: TRBV30; d_call: -; j_call: TRBJ1-5; clone_size: once; cdr3_nt: TGTGCCTGGAGCAGCCATGAGAATCAGCCCCAGCATTTT; cdr3_aa: CAWSSHENQPQHF
v_call: TRBV14; d_call: -; j_call: TRBJ1-6; clone_size: -; cdr3_nt: TGTGCCAGCAGCCAAGTAGCTTCACCCCTCCACTTT; cdr3_aa: CASSQVASPLHF
v_call: TRBV10-3; d_call: TRBD2; j_call: TRBJ2-3; clone_size: -; cdr3_nt: TGTGCCACCAGCGGGACTACAGATACGCAGTATTTT; cdr3_aa: CATSGTTDTQYF
v_call: TRBV7-9; d_call: -; j_call: TRBJ2-2; clone_size: -; cdr3_nt: TGTGCCAGCAGCTCAGAGCCCCTCATCGGGGAGCTGTTTTTT; cdr3_aa: CASSSEPLIGELFF
v_call: TRBV7-6; d_call: -; j_call: TRBJ2-1; clone_size: -; cdr3_nt: TGTGCCAGCAGCTCCCTCCTCAAGGATGAGCAGTTCTTC; cdr3_aa: CASSSLLKDEQFF
v_call: TRBV28; d_call: TRBD2; j_call: TRBJ2-3; clone_size: -; cdr3_nt: TGTGCCAGTAGCCCCCTTTCGCGCGGGAGCGTTGGCACAGATACGCAGTATTTT; cdr3_aa: CASSPLSRGSVGTDTQYF
v_call: TRBV6-1; d_call: TRBD1; j_call: TRBJ2-4; clone_size: -; cdr3_nt: TGTGCCAGCAGGGGTGGGGACAGGCGGGACATTCAGTACTTC; cdr3_aa: CASRGGDRRDIQYF
v_call: TRBV5-1; d_call: TRBD1; j_call: TRBJ2-2; clone_size: -; cdr3_nt: TGCGCCAGCAGCTTGAGGACAGGGGTTTCCGGGGAGCTGTTTTTT; cdr3_aa: CASSLRTGVSGELFF
v_call: TRBV5-1; d_call: -; j_call: TRBJ1-1; clone_size: -; cdr3_nt: TGCGCCAGCAGCTTGTCCCCCGGAGGGGGGGAAACTGAAGCTTTCTTT; cdr3_aa: CASSLSPGGGETEAFF
v_call: TRBV6-5; d_call: -; j_call: TRBJ2-5; clone_size: -; cdr3_nt: TGTGCCAGCGGGGGGTTAGGGGGAGGAGAGACCCAGTACTTC; cdr3_aa: CASGGLGGGETQYF
v_call: TRBV27; d_call: -; j_call: TRBJ2-7; clone_size: -; cdr3_nt: TGTGCCAGCGCACGTAGCGAGTCCTACTACGAGCAGTACTTC; cdr3_aa: CASARSESYYEQYF
v_call: TRBV18; d_call: -; j_call: TRBJ2-2; clone_size: once; cdr3_nt: TGTGCCAGCTCTCTTACGGGGGACACCGGGGAGCTGTTTTTT; cdr3_aa: CASSLTGDTGELFF